This T cell receptor beta chain was recorded in a study of response to subunit inactivated influenza vaccine. This clonotype was detected many times. Its antigen is as yet unknown. Study findings and constraints: A suggestion made by the authors is that each seasonal influenza vaccination recruits few new T cells.

From the RT-PCR reads, TCRdb called clonotypes with MiXCR, one entry per CDR3 protein. Of roughly 670,000 distinct CDR3 sequences detected, less than 15% appear once; the ten largest clones hold 7.6%. The CDR3 spans 22 residues. Germline trimming cut 4 bases from V and 6 bases from J; bases unmatched to any gene: 23. The germline V gene encodes CDR1 LGHNA and CDR2 YNFKEQ. This clonotype originated in a man aged 50 or older who received an inactivated influenza vaccine. Sample: PBMCs from blood, taken around two weeks before vaccination. This chain uses TRBV4-2 with TRBJ2-2; TRBD2 aligns across 13 bases. CDR3 loop: CASSLFSGLAGVLGLGAGELFF. The CDR3 DNA reads as TGTGCCAGCAGCCTCTTCTCCGGACTAGCGGGAGTTCTGGGGCTGGGGGCCGGGGAGCTGTTTTTT.